This entry lists 5 T cell receptor beta chains sequenced from one sample in a study of response to subunit inactivated influenza vaccine (dated by TCRdb to 2017 to 2018). Libraries were built with RT-PCR. Reads for this sample came from an Illumina HiSeq 2500. The public reads were reprocessed in TCRdb via fastp at Q25 and MiXCR, keeping in-frame beta chains. Rows are unified per CDR3 protein, each entry keeping the most common DNA and genes. The sample includes about 570,000 distinct CDR3 sequences, with about 11% observed a single time. The top ten hold approximately 11% of the sample. A further study also used this sample, focusing on T cells expressing NK-cell markers. The second paper states: 5'RACE template switching, by which a universal primer site and unique molecular identifiers were added, was used to make TCR beta cDNA libraries.

The sequencing here drew on PBMCs from blood, taken on the day of vaccination. The receptors originated from a man over 45 who received an inactivated influenza vaccine. Donor details come from another sample of the same person, matched by shared clones.

The V call is TRBV13, the J call TRBJ2-1, with 10 bases fitting TRBD1. After removal of 5 bases from V and 7 bases from J, the junction contained 5 bases not matched to a gene. This CDR3 spans 14 amino acids. Germline V gene data show CDR1 as PRHDT and CDR2 as FYEKMQ (reference sequence). CDR3 DNA: TGTGCCAGCAGCCGACAGGGGGCTAGTAATGAGCAGTTCTTC. It yields the protein CASSRQGASNEQFF.

This clonotype turned up a few times. V usage is TRBV3-1 and J usage is TRBJ2-7; no clear D gene. CDR1 LGHDT and CDR2 YNNKEL come from the germline V gene (reference sequence). Trimming left V 4 bases short and J 2 bases short, with 18 bases between. There are 16 residues in the CDR3. The CDR3 loop reads CASSPQTGFNAYEQYF. The CDR3 DNA is TGTGCCAGCAGCCCCCAAACTGGATTCAACGCCTACGAGCAGTACTTC.

The V call is TRBV7-2, the J call TRBJ2-7; 7 bases match TRBD1. J was trimmed by 2 bases and V by 5 bases; bases with no gene match: 6. The CDR3 covers 14 residues. Germline V gene sequence: CDR1 SGHTA, CDR2 FQGNSA. The CDR3 region has the DNA TGTGCCAGCAGCATTACCGGGACAGCCTACGAGCAGTACTTC. It is translated as CASSITGTAYEQYF.

This clonotype has a single count. This sequence joins TRBV4-3 and TRBJ2-7, with 7 bases that match TRBD2. Germline values: CDR1 LGHNA, CDR2 YSLEER. With V trimmed by 4 bases and J by 5 bases, 11 bases remained unmatched. The CDR3 extends over 15 amino acids. CDR3 nucleotides: TGCGCCAGCAGCCTTGGGGGGGGTCTAGGTGACGAGCAGTACTTC. Amino acid sequence: CASSLGGGLGDEQYF.

This clonotype was detected many times. The chain couples TRBV7-2 to TRBJ2-1, with 8 bases identical to TRBD2. The germline V gene has CDR1 SGHTA and CDR2 FQGNSA. The J segment lost 9 bases and the V segment lost 5 bases, leaving 12 bases of the junction unmatched. The length of the CDR3 is 15 residues. CDR3 loop: CASSPSGRRGGEQFF. CDR3 nucleotide sequence: TGTGCCAGCAGCCCCAGCGGGAGAAGGGGGGGTGAGCAGTTCTTC.